The entry that follows covers one T cell receptor beta chain sequence. Relative to the germline gene, one junction end is altered; a read error may explain this. Germline assignment: CDR1 LNHDA and CDR2 SQIVND (reference sequence). The CDR3 totals 15 residues. The authors built TCR beta libraries using iRepertoire HTBI primers and Arm-PCR of CDR3 regions. TCRdb itself ran the multiplex PCR reads through MiXCR, one entry per CDR3 protein. This table holds around 450,000 distinct CDR3 sequences, 20% to 25% found once. This sample's time point: persistent/refractory GD, antithyroid drugs over 5 years with positive TRAb. From PBMCs, RNA was extracted and then used to make the TCR library. The data were obtained in a study of regulatory T cells in long-lasting Graves disease.

The chain recombines TRBV19 with TRBJ1-1; 7 positions agree with TRBD1. This clonotype was sampled from a female donor with Graves disease. Here the sequenced sample was peripheral blood mononuclear cells (PBMCs), taken when the disease was refractory, from a patient treated with antithyroid drugs. CDR3 region: CTSSRTGTPDTEAFF. In DNA form, the CDR3 reads TGTACCAGTAGTAGGACAGGTACCCCGGACACTGAAGCTTTCTTT.